This TCR beta chain was captured in a study of cytotoxic CD8 clonotypes in ibrutinib-treated CLL. Looking at the study overall: Median treatment time before response sampling was about 12 months, range 6 to 36.

V was shortened by 3 bases and J by 8 bases, with 16 bases between the two germline ends. Germline values: CDR1 MGHRA, CDR2 YSYEKL. The CDR3 consists of 14 residues. Measured with immunoSEQ multiplex PCR; TCRdb has only the in-frame clones, and not every one. Of 130,000 to 150,000 clones listed, about 79% were seen once; the top ten hold roughly 13%. With respect to this clone: Antigen: not known.

Points from the study as a whole: Progressing patients had sampling times that differed from those of sustained-remission patients.

Genomic DNA in a quantity of about 2 micrograms was derived from cryopreserved PBMCs for TCR beta libraries. Material: PBMCs, obtained after 12 months of ibrutinib treatment. The receptor was derived from a human donor with chronic lymphocytic leukemia. The rearrangement uses TRBV4-1 and TRBJ1-2, with D perhaps matching TRBD1 (5 bases). The CDR3 sequence is CASSQGQALLGYTF. In nucleotides, the CDR3 is TGCGCCAGCAGCCAGGGGCAGGCCCTCTTGGGCTACACCTTC.